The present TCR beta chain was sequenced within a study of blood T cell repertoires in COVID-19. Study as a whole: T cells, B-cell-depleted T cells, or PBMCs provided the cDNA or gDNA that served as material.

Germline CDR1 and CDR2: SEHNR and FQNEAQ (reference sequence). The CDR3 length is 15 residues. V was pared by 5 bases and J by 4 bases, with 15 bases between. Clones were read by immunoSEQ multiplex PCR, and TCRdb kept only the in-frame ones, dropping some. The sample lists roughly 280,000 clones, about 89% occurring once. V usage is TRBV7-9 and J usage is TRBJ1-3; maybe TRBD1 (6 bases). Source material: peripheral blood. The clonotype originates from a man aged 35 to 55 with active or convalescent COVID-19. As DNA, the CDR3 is TGTGCCAGCAGCCCCTGGACAGTCGAGGGAAACACCATATATTTT. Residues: CASSPWTVEGNTIYF.